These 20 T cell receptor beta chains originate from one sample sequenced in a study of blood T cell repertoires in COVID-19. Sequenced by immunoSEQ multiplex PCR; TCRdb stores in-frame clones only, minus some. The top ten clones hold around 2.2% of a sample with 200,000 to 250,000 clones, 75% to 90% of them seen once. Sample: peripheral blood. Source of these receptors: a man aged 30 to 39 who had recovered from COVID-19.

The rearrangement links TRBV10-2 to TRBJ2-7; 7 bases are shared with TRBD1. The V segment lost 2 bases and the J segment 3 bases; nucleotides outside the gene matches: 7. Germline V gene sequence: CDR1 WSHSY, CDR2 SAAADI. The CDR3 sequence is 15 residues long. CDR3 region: CASSETGVNGYEQYF. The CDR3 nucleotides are TGCGCCAGCAGTGAGACAGGGGTAAATGGCTACGAGCAGTACTTC.

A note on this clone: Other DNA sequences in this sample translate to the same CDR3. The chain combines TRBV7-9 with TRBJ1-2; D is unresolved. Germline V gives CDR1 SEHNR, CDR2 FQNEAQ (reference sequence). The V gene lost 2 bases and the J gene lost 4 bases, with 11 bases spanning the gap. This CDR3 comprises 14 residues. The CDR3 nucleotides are TGTGCCAGCAGCTTACCTACCCGCGGCTATGGCTACACCTTC. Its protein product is CASSLPTRGYGYTF. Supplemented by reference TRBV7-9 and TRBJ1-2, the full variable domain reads DTGVSQNPRHKITKRGQNVTFRCDPISEHNRLYWYRQTLGQGPEFLTYFQNEAQLEKSRLLSDRFSAERPKGSFSTLEIQRTEQGDSAMYLCASSLPTRGYGYTFGSGTRLTVV.

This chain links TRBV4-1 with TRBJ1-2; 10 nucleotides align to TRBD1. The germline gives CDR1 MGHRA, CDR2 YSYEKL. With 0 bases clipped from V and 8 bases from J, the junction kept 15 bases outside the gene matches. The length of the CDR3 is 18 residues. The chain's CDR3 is CASSQDMLGTGVIKGYTF. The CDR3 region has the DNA TGCGCCAGCAGCCAAGATATGCTGGGGACAGGGGTCATTAAGGGCTACACCTTC.

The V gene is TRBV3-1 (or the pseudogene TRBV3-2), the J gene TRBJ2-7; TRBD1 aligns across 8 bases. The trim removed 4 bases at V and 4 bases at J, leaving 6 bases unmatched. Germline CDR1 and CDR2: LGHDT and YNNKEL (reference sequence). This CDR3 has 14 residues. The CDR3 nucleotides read TGTGCCAGCAGCCCCCGGACAGGGAGGTACGAGCAGTACTTC. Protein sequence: CASSPRTGRYEQYF.

This CDR3 is CASSSDRDGRGYTF. Written as DNA, the CDR3 is TGTGCCAGCAGTTCCGACAGGGATGGACGTGGCTACACCTTC. The chain joins TRBV7-9 to TRBJ1-2, with TRBD1 matching 7 bases. V dropped 6 bases and J dropped 7; count of bases not matched to a gene: 11. Looked up from germline, CDR1 is SEHNR and CDR2 is FQNEAQ (reference sequence). CDR3 size: 14 residues. The full variable domain, its missing parts supplied by reference TRBV7-9 and TRBJ1-2, is DTGVSQNPRHKITKRGQNVTFRCDPISEHNRLYWYRQTLGQGPEFLTYFQNEAQLEKSRLLSDRFSAERPKGSFSTLEIQRTEQGDSAMYLCASSSDRDGRGYTFGSGTRLTVV.

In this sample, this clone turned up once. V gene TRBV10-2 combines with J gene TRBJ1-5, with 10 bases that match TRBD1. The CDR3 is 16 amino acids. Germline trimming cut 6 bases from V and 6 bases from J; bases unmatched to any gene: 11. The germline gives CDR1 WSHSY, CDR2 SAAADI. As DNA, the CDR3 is TGCGCCAGCAGAGACAGGGGGCGGGAAGGCAGTCAGCCCCAGCATTTT. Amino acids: CASRDRGREGSQPQHF.

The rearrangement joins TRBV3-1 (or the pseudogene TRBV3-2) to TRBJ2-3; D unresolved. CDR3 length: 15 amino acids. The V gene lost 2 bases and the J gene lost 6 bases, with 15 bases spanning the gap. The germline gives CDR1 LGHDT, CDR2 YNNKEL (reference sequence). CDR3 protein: CASSQPRSGGDTQYF. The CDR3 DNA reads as TGTGCCAGCAGCCAACCCCGATCAGGTGGGGATACGCAGTATTTT.

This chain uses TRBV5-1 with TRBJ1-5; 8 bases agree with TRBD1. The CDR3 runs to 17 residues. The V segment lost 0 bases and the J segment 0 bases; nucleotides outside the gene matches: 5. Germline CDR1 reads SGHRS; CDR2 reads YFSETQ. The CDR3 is CASSLDPTGASNQPQHF. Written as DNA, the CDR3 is TGCGCCAGCAGCTTGGATCCGACAGGGGCTAGCAATCAGCCCCAGCATTTT.

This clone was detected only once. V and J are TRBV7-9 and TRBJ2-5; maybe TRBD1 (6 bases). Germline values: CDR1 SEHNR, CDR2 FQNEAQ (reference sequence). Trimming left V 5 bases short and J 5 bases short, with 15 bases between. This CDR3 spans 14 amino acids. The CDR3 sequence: CASSIRGRGETQYF. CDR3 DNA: TGTGCCAGCAGCATCAGGGGTAGGGGCGAGACCCAGTACTTC.

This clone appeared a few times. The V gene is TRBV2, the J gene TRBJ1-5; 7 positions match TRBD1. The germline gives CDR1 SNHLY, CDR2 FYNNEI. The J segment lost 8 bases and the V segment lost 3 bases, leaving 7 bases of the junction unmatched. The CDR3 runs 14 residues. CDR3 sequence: CASSDAAGGKPQHF. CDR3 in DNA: TGTGCCAGCAGTGATGCGGCAGGGGGAAAGCCCCAGCATTTT.

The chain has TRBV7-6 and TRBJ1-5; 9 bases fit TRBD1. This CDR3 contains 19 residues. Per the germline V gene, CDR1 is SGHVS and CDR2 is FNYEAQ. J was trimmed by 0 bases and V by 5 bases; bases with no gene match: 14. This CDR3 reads CASSPNVGTGIYSNQPQHF. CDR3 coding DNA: TGTGCCAGCAGCCCGAACGTCGGGACAGGGATTTATAGCAATCAGCCCCAGCATTTT.

The CDR3 nucleotides are TGCGCCAGCAGCCAAGATCCGGGAGCTCCCTATGGCTACACCTTC. It translates to CASSQDPGAPYGYTF. The gene calls are TRBV4-3 and TRBJ1-2; no firm D call. This CDR3 has 15 amino acids. The germline V and J ends were trimmed by 0 bases and 4 bases, with 12 bases remaining between them. The germline V gene encodes CDR1 LGHNA and CDR2 YSLEER.

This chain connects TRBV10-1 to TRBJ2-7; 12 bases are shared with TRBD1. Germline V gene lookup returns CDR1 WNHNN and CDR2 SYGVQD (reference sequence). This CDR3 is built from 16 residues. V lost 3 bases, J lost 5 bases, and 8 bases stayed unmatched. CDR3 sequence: CASSDPGQGARDEQYF. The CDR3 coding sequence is TGCGCCAGCAGTGACCCGGGACAGGGGGCGCGAGACGAGCAGTACTTC.

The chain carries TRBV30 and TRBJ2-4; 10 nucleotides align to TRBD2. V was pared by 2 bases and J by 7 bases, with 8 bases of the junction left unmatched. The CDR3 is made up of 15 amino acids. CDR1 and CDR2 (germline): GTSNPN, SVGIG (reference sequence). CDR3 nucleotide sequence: TGTGCCTGGAGTAGCGGGGGGGCATTAAGTAACATTCAGTACTTC. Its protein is CAWSSGGALSNIQYF.

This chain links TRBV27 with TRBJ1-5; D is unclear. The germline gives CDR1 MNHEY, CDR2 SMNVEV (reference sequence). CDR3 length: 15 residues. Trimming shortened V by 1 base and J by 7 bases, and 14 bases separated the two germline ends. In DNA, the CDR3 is TGTGCCAGCAGTTTATTTTATCAAGGGAGCCAGCCCCAGCATTTT. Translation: CASSLFYQGSQPQHF.

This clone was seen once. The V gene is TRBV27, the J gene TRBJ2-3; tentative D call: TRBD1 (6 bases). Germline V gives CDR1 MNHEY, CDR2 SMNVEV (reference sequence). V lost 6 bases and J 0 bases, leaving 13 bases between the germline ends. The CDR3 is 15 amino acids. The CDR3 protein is CASSIQGPSTDTQYF. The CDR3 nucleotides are TGTGCCAGCAGCATACAGGGCCCCAGCACAGATACGCAGTATTTT.

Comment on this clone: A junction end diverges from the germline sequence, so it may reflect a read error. This CDR3 is CASRQGAGTGINEQFF. Written as DNA, the CDR3 is TGCGCCAGCAGACAAGGGGCCGGGACAGGGATCAATGAGCAGTTCTTC. This sequence joins TRBV4-1 and TRBJ2-1; 9 bases map to TRBD1. The CDR3 totals 16 residues. Germline-derived CDR1 and CDR2 are MGHRA and YSYEKL.

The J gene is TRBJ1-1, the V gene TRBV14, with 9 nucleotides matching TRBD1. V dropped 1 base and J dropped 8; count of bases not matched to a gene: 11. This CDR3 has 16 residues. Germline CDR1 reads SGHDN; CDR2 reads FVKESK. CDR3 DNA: TGTGCCAGCAGCCAAGGGAGCTGGACAGGGGATTTCGAAGCTTTCTTT. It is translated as CASSQGSWTGDFEAFF.

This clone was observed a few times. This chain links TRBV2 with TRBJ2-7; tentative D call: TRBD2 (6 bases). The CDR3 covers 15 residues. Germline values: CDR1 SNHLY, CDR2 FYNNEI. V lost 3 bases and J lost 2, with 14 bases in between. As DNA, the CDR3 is TGTGCCAGCAGTGACCAACGGGACTGGGCCTACGAGCAGTACTTC. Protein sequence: CASSDQRDWAYEQYF.

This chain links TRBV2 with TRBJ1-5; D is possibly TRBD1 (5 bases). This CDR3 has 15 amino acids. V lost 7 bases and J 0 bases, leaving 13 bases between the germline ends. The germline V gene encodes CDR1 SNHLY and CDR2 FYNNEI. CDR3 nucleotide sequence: TGTGCCAGCAAGGACGGGACTAATAGCAATCAGCCCCAGCATTTT. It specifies CASKDGTNSNQPQHF.